This T cell receptor (beta chain) was recovered during a study of T cell responses to AZD1222 COVID-19 vaccine. The V gene's germline CDR1 is MNHEY and CDR2 SVGAGI. Trimming took 6 bases from V and 2 from J, leaving 2 bases between them. The CDR3 spans 10 residues. About this clone: What it binds is not known.

Overall study results and limits: Unmutated variant regions reportedly attract nearly half of all spike-specific TCRs.

The table came from immunoSEQ multiplex PCR; TCRdb's copy has only in-frame clones and leaves some out. Among over 100,000 clones listed, roughly 88% were seen once. The specimen comprised peripheral blood, sampled 28 days after the second AZD1222 dose. The V gene is TRBV6-5, the J gene TRBJ2-7, with no clear D. The origin of this receptor is an adult who received the AZD1222 COVID-19 vaccine. The CDR3 bases are TGTGCCAGCAGAACCTACGAGCAGTACTTC. This translates into CASRTYEQYF.